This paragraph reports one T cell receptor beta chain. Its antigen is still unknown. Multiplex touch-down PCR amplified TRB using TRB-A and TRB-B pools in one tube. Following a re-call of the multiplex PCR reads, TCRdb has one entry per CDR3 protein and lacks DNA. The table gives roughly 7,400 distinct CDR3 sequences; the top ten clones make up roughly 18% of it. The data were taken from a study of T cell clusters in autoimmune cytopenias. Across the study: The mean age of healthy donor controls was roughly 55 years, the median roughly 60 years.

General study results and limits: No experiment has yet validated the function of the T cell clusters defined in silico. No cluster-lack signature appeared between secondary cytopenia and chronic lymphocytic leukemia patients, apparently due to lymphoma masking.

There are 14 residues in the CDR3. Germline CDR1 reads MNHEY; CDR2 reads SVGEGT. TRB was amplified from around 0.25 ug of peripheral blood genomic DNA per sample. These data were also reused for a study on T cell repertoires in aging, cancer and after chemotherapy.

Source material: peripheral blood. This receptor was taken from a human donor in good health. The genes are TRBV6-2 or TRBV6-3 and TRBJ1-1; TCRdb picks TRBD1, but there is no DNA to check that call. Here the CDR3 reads CASSYRGLVTEAFF.